This T cell receptor beta chain was recorded in a study of T cell responses to AZD1222 COVID-19 vaccine. CDR1 is MNHEY, CDR2 SVGAGI, per germline. This CDR3 region has 14 residues. The junction had 8 bases not matched to a gene; V was cut back by 6 bases and J by 3 bases. The table came from immunoSEQ multiplex PCR; TCRdb's copy has only in-frame clones and leaves some out. In the table there are 120,000 to 150,000 clones, 90% to 95% of which are singletons. The TCR originated in an adult in good health. V is TRBV6-5 and J is TRBJ2-7; TRBD1 agrees at 7 bases. The specimen was peripheral blood, collected on day 0 of AZD1222 vaccination. The CDR3 region is CASSRDRDLYEQYF. The CDR3 DNA follows: TGTGCCAGCAGCCGCGACAGGGACCTCTACGAGCAGTACTTC.